These 29 T cell receptor beta chains were all obtained from the same sample, sequenced in a study of blood T cells in healthy people across ages. Together with a sample-barcoded 5' primer, a J-beta primer mix was included in a second PCR lasting roughly 6 to 12 cycles. TCRdb reprocessed the 5' RACE reads via MiXCR and lists one record per CDR3 protein. In the table there are around 1,100,000 distinct CDR3 sequences, 35% to 40% of which are singletons. Sequenced sample: blood. The origin of the receptors is a young man in good health.

To note about this clonotype: Mismatch with germline at one junction end may stem from a read error. V is TRBV5-7 and J is TRBJ2-3; 10 bases line up with TRBD2. TRBV5-7 is reported as an ORF; its role is uncertain. CDR3 length: 15 residues. The DNA for the CDR3 is TGTACCAGCAGCCGTAGGACTAGCGGTACAGATACGCAGTATTTT. Protein sequence: CTSSRRTSGTDTQYF.

This clonotype was seen a handful of times. This chain links TRBV12-3 or TRBV12-4 with TRBJ2-1; TRBD2 agrees at 11 bases. The CDR3 consists of 16 residues. The trim removed 4 bases at V and 2 bases at J, leaving 4 bases unmatched. The CDR3 bases are TGTGCCAGCAGTTCGCCTAGCGGGGGGACCTACAATGAGCAGTTCTTC. This translates into CASSSPSGGTYNEQFF.

The V call is TRBV5-1, the J call TRBJ2-2, with TRBD1 matching 7 bases. This CDR3 contains 15 residues. The germline V gene encodes CDR1 SGHRS and CDR2 YFSETQ. Trimming took 4 bases from V and 5 from J; bases not matched to a gene: 8. The CDR3 loop reads CASSPGTVTTGELFF. Written as DNA, the CDR3 is TGCGCCAGCAGCCCGGGGACAGTTACGACCGGGGAGCTGTTTTTT.

This clonotype was observed at least ten times. The V call is TRBV11-2, the J call TRBJ2-5, with D perhaps TRBD2 (7 bases). V was trimmed by 0 bases and J by 4 bases, leaving 15 bases between them. The CDR3 covers 16 residues. CDR1 is SGHAT, CDR2 FQNNGV, per germline. The CDR3 sequence is CASSLDLGGGRETQYF. CDR3 nucleotides: TGTGCCAGCAGCTTAGATCTCGGCGGGGGCCGAGAGACCCAGTACTTC.

The chain employs TRBV28 and TRBJ2-1; D perhaps matches TRBD2 (5 bases). V lost 6 bases, J lost 8 bases, and 14 bases lay in between. The CDR3 is 13 amino acids. The V gene's germline CDR1 is MDHEN and CDR2 SYDVKM. The CDR3 sequence is CASRLTTGDEQFF. As DNA, the CDR3 is TGTGCCAGCAGGCTGACTACCGGGGATGAGCAGTTCTTC.

This clonotype was counted between two and nine times. This chain uses TRBV28 with TRBJ1-2; 7 bases align to TRBD1. The CDR3 runs 16 residues. Looked up from germline, CDR1 is MDHEN and CDR2 is SYDVKM. J gave up 2 bases and V 6 bases, and 12 bases lay outside the gene matches. The CDR3 loop reads CASSQGQTILNYGYTF. The CDR3 nucleotides are TGTGCCAGCAGCCAGGGACAGACCATATTAAACTATGGCTACACCTTC.

This clonotype has at least ten counts. The chain recombines TRBV12-3 or TRBV12-4 with TRBJ2-3; possibly TRBD1 or TRBD2 for D (5 bases each). Trimming left V 0 bases short and J 4 bases short, with 5 bases between. This CDR3 spans 13 amino acids. The CDR3 protein is CASSLAGADTQYF. CDR3 nucleotide sequence: TGTGCCAGCAGTTTAGCGGGGGCAGATACGCAGTATTTT.

The V and J genes are TRBV4-3 and TRBJ2-1, with a possible D match to TRBD1 (7 bases). V lost 0 bases, J lost 4 bases, and 13 bases lay in between. Germline V CDR1 and CDR2: LGHNA, YSLEER. This CDR3 is built from 16 residues. CDR3 sequence reads: CASSQDGGQHYNEQFF. The CDR3 DNA reads as TGCGCCAGCAGCCAAGACGGGGGACAGCATTACAATGAGCAGTTCTTC.

This clonotype has just a few counts. This chain connects TRBV6-5 to TRBJ2-2; 7 bases match TRBD2. The CDR3 runs 16 residues. V dropped 4 bases and J dropped 3; count of bases not matched to a gene: 8. Germline V gene lookup returns CDR1 MNHEY and CDR2 SVGAGI. CDR3 loop: CASSSLTSRDTGELFF. The CDR3 DNA reads TGTGCCAGCAGTTCCTTGACTAGCCGGGACACCGGGGAGCTGTTTTTT.

The chain links TRBV20-1 to TRBJ2-5, with no clear D. Germline lookup yields CDR1 DFQATT and CDR2 SNEGSKA (reference sequence). Trimming pared 5 bases from V and 5 bases from J, leaving 12 bases between. The CDR3 runs to 12 residues. Here the CDR3 reads CSASRASETQYF. CDR3 nucleotides: TGCAGTGCTTCGAGAGCTTCCGAGACCCAGTACTTC.

Notes on this clonotype: A much larger clone differs from this one at a single base, so this may be a read error. The chain carries TRBV4-2 and TRBJ2-1; D call uncertain. This CDR3 spans 13 amino acids. The germline CDR1 and CDR2 sequences are LGHNA and YNFKEQ. The CDR3 DNA is TGTGCCAGCAGCCAAGGAGGAACAAATGGGCAGTTCTTC. This codes for CASSQGGTNGQFF.

The gene calls are TRBV7-2 and TRBJ2-7; D tentatively reads TRBD1 or TRBD2 (5 bases each). Trimming took 7 bases from V and 0 from J, leaving 13 bases between them. The germline V gene has CDR1 SGHTA and CDR2 FQGNSA. The CDR3 runs 14 residues. CDR3 in DNA: TGTGCCAGCATCTTGGAGAGGGGCTCCTACGAGCAGTACTTC. Protein sequence: CASILERGSYEQYF.

This chain uses TRBV20-1 with TRBJ1-1; possibly TRBD1 for D (6 bases). The CDR3 consists of 12 residues. Per germline, CDR1 DFQATT and CDR2 SNEGSKA (reference sequence). V was clipped by 1 base and J by 11 bases, with 14 bases between them. CDR3 region: CSARVNIRGAFF. DNA for the CDR3: TGCAGTGCTAGAGTCAATATAAGGGGGGCTTTCTTT.

This clonotype was seen only a few times. The chain's CDR3 is CATSDTRESNQPQHF. The DNA of the CDR3 is TGTGCCACCAGTGACACCAGGGAAAGCAATCAGCCCCAGCATTTT. The chain uses TRBV24-1 and TRBJ1-5; D might be TRBD1 (5 bases). V shed 4 bases and J shed 1 base, with 10 bases lying between them. Germline V lookup: CDR1 KGHDR, CDR2 SFDVKD. This CDR3 has 15 residues.

The V call is TRBV9, the J call TRBJ2-1; maybe TRBD1 (6 bases). Trimming shortened V by 4 bases and J by 6 bases, and 11 bases separated the two germline ends. Looked up from germline, CDR1 is SGDLS and CDR2 is YYNGEE. The CDR3 covers 13 residues. CDR3 DNA sequence: TGTGCCAGCAGCATGGACAGCTTCAATGAGCAGTTCTTC. This translates into CASSMDSFNEQFF.

Turning to this clonotype: A read error may account for a junction end that differs from germline. The chain's CDR3 is CAGSVSSGGLETQYF. CDR3 nucleotides: TGTGCCGGCAGTGTTTCAAGCGGGGGATTAGAGACCCAGTACTTC. V is TRBV25-1 and J is TRBJ2-5; TRBD2 matches 8 bases. There are 15 residues in the CDR3. Germline V CDR1 and CDR2: MGHDK, SYGVNS.

Turning to this clonotype: This may arise from a read error, as a much more abundant clone is one base away. The CDR3 protein is CASSQFPGLSSYTF. The CDR3 nucleotides read TGCGCCAGCAGCCAATTCCCCGGACTATCTAGCTACACCTTC. The chain recombines TRBV4-1 with TRBJ1-2; D ambiguous. CDR3 size: 14 residues. The V gene lost 2 bases and the J gene lost 9 bases, with 16 bases spanning the gap. Germline V gene lookup returns CDR1 MGHRA and CDR2 YSYEKL.

There are a few counts of this clonotype. The chain uses TRBV6-2 or TRBV6-3 and TRBJ2-7; D perhaps matches TRBD2 (6 bases). The DNA end is more similar to TRBJ2-5, so the J call may be wrong. Germline lookup yields CDR1 MNHEY and CDR2 SVGEGT. The CDR3 runs 16 residues. The CDR3 loop reads CASSRPSSGGKETQYF. The CDR3 DNA reads TGTGCCAGCAGTCGGCCTTCCAGCGGCGGGAAAGAGACCCAGTACTTC.

This clonotype was found a few times. The V and J genes are TRBV5-1 and TRBJ1-6, with 7 bases matching TRBD1. Trimming took 3 bases from V and 7 from J; bases not matched to a gene: 16. This CDR3 contains 18 residues. Germline CDR1 reads SGHRS; CDR2 reads YFSETQ. This CDR3 is CASSSQRDSIMGNSPLHF. CDR3 nucleotide sequence: TGCGCCAGCAGCTCACAACGGGACAGTATAATGGGGAATTCACCCCTCCACTTT.

The chain carries TRBV12-5 and TRBJ1-1; a weak D match, TRBD1 (5 bases). Trimming shortened V by 5 bases and J by 5 bases, and 24 bases separated the two germline ends. The V gene's germline CDR1 is LGHNT and CDR2 FRNRAP. The CDR3 spans 17 residues. The DNA for the CDR3 is TGTGCTAGTGGTCCCGACTTACTCGGGGCGGTGGGAACTGAAGCTTTCTTT. As protein: CASGPDLLGAVGTEAFF.

The chain recombines TRBV7-9 with TRBJ2-3; no firm D call. There are 15 residues in the CDR3. Germline lookup yields CDR1 SEHNR and CDR2 FQNEAQ (reference sequence). V lost 5 bases to trimming and J lost 2 bases, with 14 bases between them. CDR3 nucleotides: TGTGCCAGCAGCAGAACGGCCTCCTACACAGATACGCAGTATTTT. Encoded protein: CASSRTASYTDTQYF.

The V gene is TRBV7-9, the J gene TRBJ2-1; the match to TRBD2 covers 9 bases. The CDR3 loop spans 17 amino acids. J gave up 4 bases and V 5 bases, and 12 bases lay outside the gene matches. Germline lookup yields CDR1 SEHNR and CDR2 FQNEAQ (reference sequence). The CDR3 region has the DNA TGTGCCAGCAGCCAGCCTAGCGGGGAGACGCCTTACAATGAGCAGTTCTTC. Amino acids: CASSQPSGETPYNEQFF.

The gene calls are TRBV2 and TRBJ2-2, with a possible D match to TRBD1 (6 bases). CDR1 and CDR2 from the germline V gene are SNHLY and FYNNEI. The V and J ends lost 9 bases and 4 bases respectively, with 18 bases between them. The CDR3 spans 15 residues. The CDR3 protein is CASTGLQGPTGELFF. The CDR3 DNA reads TGTGCCAGTACCGGTCTACAGGGTCCCACCGGGGAGCTGTTTTTT. Using reference TRBV2 and TRBJ2-2 for the parts outside the CDR3, the full variable domain is EPEVTQTPSHQVTQMGQEVILRCVPISNHLYFYWYRQILGQKVEFLVSFYNNEISEKSEIFDDQFSVERPDGSNFTLKIRSTKLEDSAMYFCASTGLQGPTGELFFGEGSRLTVL.

This clonotype has only a few counts. The rearrangement links TRBV20-1 to TRBJ1-2; no firm D call. V lost 5 bases, J lost 7 bases, and 17 bases lay in between. Germline V gives CDR1 DFQATT, CDR2 SNEGSKA (reference sequence). The CDR3 length is 13 residues. The CDR3 DNA follows: TGCAGTGCTCACCCGAGGAGCTACGCTGGCTACACCTTC. Amino acid sequence: CSAHPRSYAGYTF.

CDR3 protein: CASGLGGWGDGTDTQYF. CDR3 DNA sequence: TGTGCTAGTGGTTTGGGGGGTTGGGGAGACGGCACAGATACGCAGTATTTT. The J gene is TRBJ2-3, the V gene TRBV12-5; D is perhaps TRBD2 (5 bases). The CDR3 totals 17 residues. Trimming shortened V by 1 base and J by 1 base, and 15 bases separated the two germline ends. CDR1 and CDR2 from the germline V gene are LGHNT and FRNRAP.

The chain joins TRBV10-3 to TRBJ2-6; the match to TRBD1 covers 8 bases. Germline V gives CDR1 ENHRY, CDR2 SYGVKD. The CDR3 is 15 residues long. J gave up 2 bases and V 6 bases, and 3 bases lay outside the gene matches. The CDR3 is CAISRTGTGANVLTF. CDR3 sequence (DNA): TGTGCCATCAGCAGGACAGGGACTGGGGCCAACGTCCTGACTTTC.

The rearrangement joins TRBV28 to TRBJ2-1; 10 nucleotides line up with TRBD1. This CDR3 region has 15 residues. J was trimmed by 8 bases and V by 5 bases; bases with no gene match: 9. Germline CDR1 is MDHEN and CDR2 is SYDVKM. In nucleotides, the CDR3 is TGTGCCAGCAGTGCCGACCGGGACAGGGGCCATGAGCAGTTCTTC. Translating gives CASSADRDRGHEQFF. The full variable domain, its missing parts supplied by reference TRBV28 and TRBJ2-1, is DVKVTQSSRYLVKRTGEKVFLECVQDMDHENMFWYRQDPGLGLRLIYFSYDVKMKEKGDIPEGYSVSREKKERFSLILESASTNQTSMYLCASSADRDRGHEQFFGPGTRLTVL.

This clonotype appeared a few times. The chain couples TRBV5-1 to TRBJ2-1; possible D gene TRBD1, 6 bases. Germline-derived CDR1 and CDR2 are SGHRS and YFSETQ. V shed 4 bases and J shed 14 bases, with 25 bases lying between them. The CDR3 totals 15 residues. The CDR3 here is CASSDSGTLTSLEFF. The CDR3 nucleotides read TGCGCCAGCAGCGACTCCGGGACATTAACTTCTCTCGAGTTCTTC.

J is TRBJ1-5 and V is TRBV11-2, with TRBD1 as a possible D gene (5 bases). The CDR3 sequence is 15 residues long. The germline gives CDR1 SGHAT, CDR2 FQNNGV. V lost 5 bases, J lost 7 bases, and 18 bases lay in between. CDR3 nucleotides: TGTGCCAGCAGCCACGGACAAGGTAGCTACCAGCCCCAGCATTTT. This translates into CASSHGQGSYQPQHF.